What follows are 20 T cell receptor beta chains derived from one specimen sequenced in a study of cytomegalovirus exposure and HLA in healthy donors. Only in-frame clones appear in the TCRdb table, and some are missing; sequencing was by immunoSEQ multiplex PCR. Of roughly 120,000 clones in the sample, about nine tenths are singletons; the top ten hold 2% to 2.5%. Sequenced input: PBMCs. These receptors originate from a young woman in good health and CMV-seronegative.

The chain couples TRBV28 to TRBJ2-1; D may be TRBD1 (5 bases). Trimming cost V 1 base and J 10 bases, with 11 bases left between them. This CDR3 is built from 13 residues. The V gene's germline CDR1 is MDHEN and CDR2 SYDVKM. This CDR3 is CASSLYQGREQFF. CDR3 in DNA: TGTGCCAGCAGTTTATATCAGGGTCGAGAGCAGTTCTTC.

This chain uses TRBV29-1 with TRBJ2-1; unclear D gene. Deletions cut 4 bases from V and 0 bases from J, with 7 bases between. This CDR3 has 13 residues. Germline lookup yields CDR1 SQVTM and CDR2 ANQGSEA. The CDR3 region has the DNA TGCAGCGTTGTCACTGTCTCCTACAATGAGCAGTTCTTC. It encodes CSVVTVSYNEQFF.

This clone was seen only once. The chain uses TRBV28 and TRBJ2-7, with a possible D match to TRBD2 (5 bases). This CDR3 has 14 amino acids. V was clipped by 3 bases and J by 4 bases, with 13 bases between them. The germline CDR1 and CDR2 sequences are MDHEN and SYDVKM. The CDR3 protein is CASSFGESLYEQYF. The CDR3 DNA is TGTGCCAGCAGTTTCGGGGAGTCCCTGTACGAGCAGTACTTC. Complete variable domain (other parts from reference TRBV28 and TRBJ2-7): DVKVTQSSRYLVKRTGEKVFLECVQDMDHENMFWYRQDPGLGLRLIYFSYDVKMKEKGDIPEGYSVSREKKERFSLILESASTNQTSMYLCASSFGESLYEQYFGPGTRLTVT.

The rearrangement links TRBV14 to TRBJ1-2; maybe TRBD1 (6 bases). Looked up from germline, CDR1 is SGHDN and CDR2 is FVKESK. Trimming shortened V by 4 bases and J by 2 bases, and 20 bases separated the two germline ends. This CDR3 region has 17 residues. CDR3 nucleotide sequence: TGTGCCAGCAGCCCCACTGGGACACTCATCGGGAACTATGGCTACACCTTC. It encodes CASSPTGTLIGNYGYTF. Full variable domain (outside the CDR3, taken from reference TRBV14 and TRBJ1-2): EAGVTQFPSHSVIEKGQTVTLRCDPISGHDNLYWYRRVMGKEIKFLLHFVKESKQDESGMPNNRFLAERTGGTYSTLKVQPAELEDSGVYFCASSPTGTLIGNYGYTFGSGTRLTVV.

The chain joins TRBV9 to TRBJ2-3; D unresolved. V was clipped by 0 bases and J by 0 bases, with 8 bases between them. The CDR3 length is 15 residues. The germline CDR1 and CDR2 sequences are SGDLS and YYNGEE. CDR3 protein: CASSVGVISTDTQYF. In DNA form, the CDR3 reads TGTGCCAGCAGCGTAGGTGTAATTAGCACAGATACGCAGTATTTT.

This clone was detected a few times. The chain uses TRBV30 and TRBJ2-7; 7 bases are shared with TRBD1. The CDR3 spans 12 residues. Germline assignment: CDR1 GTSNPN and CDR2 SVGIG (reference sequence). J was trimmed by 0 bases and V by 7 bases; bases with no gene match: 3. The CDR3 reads CAFQGVSYEQYF. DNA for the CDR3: TGTGCCTTCCAGGGGGTCTCCTACGAGCAGTACTTC. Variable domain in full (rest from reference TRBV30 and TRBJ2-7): SQTIHQWPATLVQPVGSPLSLECTVEGTSNPNLYWYRQAAGRGLQLLFYSVGIGQISSEVPQNLSASRPQDRQFILSSKKLLLSDSGFYLCAFQGVSYEQYFGPGTRLTVT.

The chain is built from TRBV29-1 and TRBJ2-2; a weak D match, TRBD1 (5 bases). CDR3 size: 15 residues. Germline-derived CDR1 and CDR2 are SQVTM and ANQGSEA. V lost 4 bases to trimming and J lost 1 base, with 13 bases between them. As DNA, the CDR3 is TGCAGCGTTGGTCAGGGATGGGGGAACACCGGGGAGCTGTTTTTT. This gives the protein CSVGQGWGNTGELFF.

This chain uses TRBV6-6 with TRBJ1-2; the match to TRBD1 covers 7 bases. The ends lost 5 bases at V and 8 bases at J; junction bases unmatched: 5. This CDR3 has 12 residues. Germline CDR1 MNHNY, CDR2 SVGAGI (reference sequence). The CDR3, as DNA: TGTGCCAGCAGTCAAGACAGGGAGGGCTACACCTTC. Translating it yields CASSQDREGYTF.

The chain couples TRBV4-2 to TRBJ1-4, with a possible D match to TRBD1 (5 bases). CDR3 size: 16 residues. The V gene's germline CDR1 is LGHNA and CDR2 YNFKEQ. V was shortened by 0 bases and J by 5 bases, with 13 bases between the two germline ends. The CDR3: CASSQEVSGQNEKLFF. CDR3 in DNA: TGTGCCAGCAGCCAAGAAGTTTCAGGGCAGAATGAAAAACTGTTTTTT.

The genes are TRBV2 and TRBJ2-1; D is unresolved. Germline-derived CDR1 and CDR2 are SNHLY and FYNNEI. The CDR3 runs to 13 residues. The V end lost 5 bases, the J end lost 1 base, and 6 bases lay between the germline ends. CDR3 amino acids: CASSSSSYNEQFF. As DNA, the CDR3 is TGTGCCAGCAGTTCCAGTTCCTACAATGAGCAGTTCTTC. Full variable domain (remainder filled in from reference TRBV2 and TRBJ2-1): EPEVTQTPSHQVTQMGQEVILRCVPISNHLYFYWYRQILGQKVEFLVSFYNNEISEKSEIFDDQFSVERPDGSNFTLKIRSTKLEDSAMYFCASSSSSYNEQFFGPGTRLTVL.

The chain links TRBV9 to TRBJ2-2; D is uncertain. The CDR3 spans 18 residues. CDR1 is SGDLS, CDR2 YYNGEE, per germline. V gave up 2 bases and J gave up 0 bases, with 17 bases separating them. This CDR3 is CASSVYRGRIANTGELFF. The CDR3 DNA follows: TGTGCCAGCAGCGTCTATAGAGGAAGAATCGCGAACACCGGGGAGCTGTTTTTT.

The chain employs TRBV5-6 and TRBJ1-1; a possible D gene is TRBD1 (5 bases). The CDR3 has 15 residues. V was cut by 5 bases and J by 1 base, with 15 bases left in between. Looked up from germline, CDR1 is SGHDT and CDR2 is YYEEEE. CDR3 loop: CASRSTQGSNTEAFF. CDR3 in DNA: TGTGCCAGCAGGTCTACTCAGGGATCGAACACTGAAGCTTTCTTT.

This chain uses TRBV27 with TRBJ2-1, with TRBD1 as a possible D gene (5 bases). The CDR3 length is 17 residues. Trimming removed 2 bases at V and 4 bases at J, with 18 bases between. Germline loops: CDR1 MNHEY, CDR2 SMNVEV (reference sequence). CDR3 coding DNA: TGTGCCAGCAGTTTAAATTTCCCAGGACATGTATACAATGAGCAGTTCTTC. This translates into CASSLNFPGHVYNEQFF.

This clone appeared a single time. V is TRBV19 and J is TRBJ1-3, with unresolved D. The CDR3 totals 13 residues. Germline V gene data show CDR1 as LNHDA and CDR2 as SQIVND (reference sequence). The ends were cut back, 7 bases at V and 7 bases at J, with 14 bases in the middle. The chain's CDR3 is CASKEVESNTIYF. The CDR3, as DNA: TGTGCCAGTAAGGAGGTGGAGAGTAACACCATATATTTT.

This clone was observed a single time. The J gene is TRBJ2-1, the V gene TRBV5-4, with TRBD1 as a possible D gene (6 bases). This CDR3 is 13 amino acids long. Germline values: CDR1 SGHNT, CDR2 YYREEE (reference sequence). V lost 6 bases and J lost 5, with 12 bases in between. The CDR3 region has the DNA TGTGCCAGCAAGGGGGACGGTCACAATGAGCAGTTCTTC. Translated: CASKGDGHNEQFF.

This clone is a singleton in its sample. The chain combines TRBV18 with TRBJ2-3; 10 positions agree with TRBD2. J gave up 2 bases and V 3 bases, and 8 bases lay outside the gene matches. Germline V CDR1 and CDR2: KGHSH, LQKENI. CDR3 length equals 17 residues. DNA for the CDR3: TGTGCCAGCTCACCCCGAGCGGGGGGGTCCACCACAGATACGCAGTATTTT. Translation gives CASSPRAGGSTTDTQYF.

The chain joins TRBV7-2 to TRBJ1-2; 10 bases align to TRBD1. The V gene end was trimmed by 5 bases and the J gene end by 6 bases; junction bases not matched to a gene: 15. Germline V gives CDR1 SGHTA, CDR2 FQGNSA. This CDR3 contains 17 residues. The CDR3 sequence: CASSATGGGSGRHGYTF. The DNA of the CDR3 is TGTGCCAGCAGCGCGACAGGGGGCGGATCAGGGCGACATGGCTACACCTTC.

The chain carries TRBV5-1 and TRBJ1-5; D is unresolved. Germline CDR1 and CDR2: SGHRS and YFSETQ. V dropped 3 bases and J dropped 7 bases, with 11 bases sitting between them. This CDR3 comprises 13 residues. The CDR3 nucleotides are TGCGCCAGCAGCTCCTTTCCAGAACAGCCCCAGCATTTT. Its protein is CASSSFPEQPQHF.

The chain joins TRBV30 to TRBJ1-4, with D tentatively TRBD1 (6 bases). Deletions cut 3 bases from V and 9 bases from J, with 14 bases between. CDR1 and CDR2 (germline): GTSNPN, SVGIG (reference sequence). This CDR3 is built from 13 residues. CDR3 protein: CAWSIGDNQKLFF. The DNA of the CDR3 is TGTGCCTGGAGCATCGGGGACAACCAAAAACTGTTTTTT.

This CDR3 reads CASSHLAPTSGRLSSYEQYF. CDR3 DNA sequence: TGCGCCAGCAGCCATCTGGCCCCCACTAGCGGGAGGCTCAGCTCCTACGAGCAGTACTTC. The chain combines TRBV4-1 with TRBJ2-7; TRBD2 agrees at 12 bases. The junction had 15 bases not matched to a gene; V was cut back by 3 bases and J by 0 bases. CDR1 and CDR2 (germline): MGHRA, YSYEKL. The CDR3 is 20 amino acids.